The rows below give T cell receptor beta chains drawn from one sample of a study of T cell repertoires in cytomegalovirus infection. These receptors' antigens are unknown. TCRdb used MiXCR to reprocess the reads, holding one entry per CDR3 protein. The sample includes approximately 300,000 distinct CDR3 sequences, about 29% of them seen just once. The sequencing here drew on cultured PBMCs, taken from culture after CMV antigen stimulation. The receptor source for this set is a human donor in good health (CMV status not recorded). Some clones in this sample may be carry-over from other donors' samples. Both conserved end residues are part of each CDR3. D genes are given only for firm matches. Some rows mark clone size as missing; the rest say once, few, many or name a class of expanded clone.

j_gene	abundance	v_gene	d_gene	CDR3aa	CDR3nt
TRBJ1-2	NA	TRBV19	TRBD1	CASGRLDRVVYGYTF	TGTGCCAGTGGCCGCCTCGACAGGGTCGTCTATGGCTACACCTTC
TRBJ2-1	few	TRBV4-1	TRBD2	CASSQDPLLAGLRTYNEQFF	TGCGCCAGCAGCCAAGATCCTTTACTAGCGGGCCTAAGAACCTACAATGAGCAGTTCTTC
TRBJ2-4	NA	TRBV12-3/TRBV12-4	NA	CASSFSGGTMAKNIQYF	TGTGCCAGCAGTTTTTCGGGGGGCACTATGGCCAAAAACATTCAGTACTTC
TRBJ1-2	NA	TRBV6-1	NA	CASSEVDTLPTPAGYTF	TGTGCCAGCAGTGAAGTTGACACACTCCCGACCCCGGCCGGCTACACCTTC
TRBJ2-7	few	TRBV3-1	TRBD2	CASSRSLAGGYEQYF	TGTGCCAGCAGCAGATCACTAGCGGGAGGGTACGAGCAGTACTTC
TRBJ1-2	NA	TRBV6-1	NA	CASSTGTSRGGYTF	TGTGCCAGCAGTACCGGGACCTCTCGGGGAGGCTACACCTTC
TRBJ2-7	few	TRBV7-2	TRBD2	CASSWDQGGLAGGPYEQYF	TGTGCCAGCAGCTGGGACCAAGGGGGACTAGCGGGAGGGCCATACGAGCAGTACTTC
TRBJ1-5	few	TRBV4-1	TRBD1	CASSARQGSNQPQHF	TGCGCCAGCAGCGCCAGACAGGGTAGCAATCAGCCCCAGCATTTT
TRBJ2-5	few	TRBV5-1	NA	CASSHHRSGQETQYF	TGCGCCAGCAGCCATCACCGTAGCGGCCAAGAGACCCAGTACTTC
TRBJ1-5	few	TRBV24-1	TRBD1	CATSDGDSLNQPQHF	TGTGCCACCAGTGATGGGGACAGCCTCAATCAGCCCCAGCATTTT
TRBJ2-5	NA	TRBV20-1	NA	CSARDRGSGEGETQYF	TGCAGTGCTAGAGATCGGGGTAGCGGTGAGGGAGAGACCCAGTACTTC
TRBJ2-2	NA	TRBV5-1	TRBD2	CASSLETSGVPGELFF	TGCGCCAGCAGCTTGGAGACTAGCGGGGTACCCGGGGAGCTGTTTTTT
TRBJ1-4	once	TRBV29-1	NA	CSVPLEGGNEKLFF	TGCAGCGTTCCTCTCGAAGGGGGTAATGAAAAACTGTTTTTT
TRBJ2-3	NA	TRBV28	NA	CASSLSRSYTKDTQYF	TGTGCCAGCAGTTTATCCAGGAGTTACACAAAAGATACGCAGTATTTT
TRBJ2-7	few	TRBV6-2/TRBV6-3	NA	CASRKQGFHEQYF	TGTGCCAGCAGGAAACAGGGTTTCCACGAGCAGTACTTC
TRBJ1-2	many	TRBV28	NA	CASSPRTATYGYTF	TGTGCCAGCAGTCCAAGGACAGCTACCTATGGCTACACCTTC